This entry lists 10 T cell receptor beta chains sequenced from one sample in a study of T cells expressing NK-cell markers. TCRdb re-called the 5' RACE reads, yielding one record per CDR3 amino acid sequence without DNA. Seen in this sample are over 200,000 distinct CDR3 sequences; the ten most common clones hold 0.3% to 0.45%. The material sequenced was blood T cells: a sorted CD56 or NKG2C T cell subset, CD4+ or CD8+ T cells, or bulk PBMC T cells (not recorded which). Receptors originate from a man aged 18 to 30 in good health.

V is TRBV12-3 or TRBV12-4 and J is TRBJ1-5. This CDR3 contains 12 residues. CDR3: CATQRGNQPQHF.

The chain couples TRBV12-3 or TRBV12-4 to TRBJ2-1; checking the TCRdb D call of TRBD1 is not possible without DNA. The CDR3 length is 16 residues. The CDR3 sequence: CASSPHFGVDYNEQFF.

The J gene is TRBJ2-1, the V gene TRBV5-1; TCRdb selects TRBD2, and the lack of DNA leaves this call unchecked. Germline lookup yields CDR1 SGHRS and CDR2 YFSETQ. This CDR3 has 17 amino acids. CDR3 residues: CASSLVPAGGTYNEQFF.

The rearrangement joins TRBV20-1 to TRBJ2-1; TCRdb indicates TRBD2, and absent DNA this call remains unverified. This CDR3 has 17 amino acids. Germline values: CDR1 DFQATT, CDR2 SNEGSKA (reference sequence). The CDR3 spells CSAGGLAGGHSYNEQFF.

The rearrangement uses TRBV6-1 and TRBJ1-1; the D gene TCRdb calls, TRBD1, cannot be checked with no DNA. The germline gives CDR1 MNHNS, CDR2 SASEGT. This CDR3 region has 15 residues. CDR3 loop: CASSEAYGANTEAFF.

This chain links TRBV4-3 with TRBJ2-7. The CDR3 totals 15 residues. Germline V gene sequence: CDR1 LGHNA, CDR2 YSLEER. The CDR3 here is CASSQVQGATYEQYF.

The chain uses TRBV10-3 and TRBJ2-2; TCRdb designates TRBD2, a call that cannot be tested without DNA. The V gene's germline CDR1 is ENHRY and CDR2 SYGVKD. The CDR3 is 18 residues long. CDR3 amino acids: CAISESASGRLNTGELFF.

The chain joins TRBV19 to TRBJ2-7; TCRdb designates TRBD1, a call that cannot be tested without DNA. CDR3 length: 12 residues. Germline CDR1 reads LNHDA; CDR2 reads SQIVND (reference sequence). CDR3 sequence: CATGRTAYEQYF.

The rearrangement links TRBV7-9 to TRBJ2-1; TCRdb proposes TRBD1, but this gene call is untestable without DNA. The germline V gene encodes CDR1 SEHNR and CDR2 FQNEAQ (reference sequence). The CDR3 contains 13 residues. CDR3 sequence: CASRETEYNEQFF.

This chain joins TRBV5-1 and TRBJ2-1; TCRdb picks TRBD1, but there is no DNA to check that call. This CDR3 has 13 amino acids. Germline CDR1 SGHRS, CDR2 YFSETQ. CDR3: CASSTGQDFSQFF.